Listed below are T cell receptor beta chains from one sample, sequenced in a study of blood T cell repertoires in COVID-19. The method was immunoSEQ multiplex PCR; TCRdb's version includes in-frame clones alone and lacks a portion of them. The sample yields some 110,000 clones, roughly 80% seen once. Specimen: peripheral blood. Every receptor here comes from a woman older than 75 with active or convalescent COVID-19. Both conserved end residues are part of each CDR3. A D gene is named only where the DNA matches it firmly. Only part of the rows carry a size: once, few, many, or a class if the clone is expanded.

CDR3 length	J gene	clone size	D gene	V gene	CDR3 DNA	CDR3 protein
13	TRBJ1-6	NA	NA	TRBV10-3	TGTGCCAGCGAGCCAGGGGATGGTTCACCCCTCCACTTT	CASEPGDGSPLHF
13	TRBJ1-2	once	TRBD1	TRBV28	TGTGCCACCGCACAGGGGAGGAACTATGGCTACACCTTC	CATAQGRNYGYTF
14	TRBJ2-5	medium-sized	NA	TRBV6-2/TRBV6-3	TGTGCCAGCAGTTACGGAGGGGAACAAGAGACCCAGTACTTC	CASSYGGEQETQYF
17	TRBJ2-1	NA	TRBD2	TRBV9	TGTGCCAGCAGCGAACAGGGGGTAGCGGGAGGGGTCGGTGAGCAGTTCTTC	CASSEQGVAGGVGEQFF
16	TRBJ2-3	NA	TRBD2	TRBV29-1	TGCAGCGTTGAAGGAAACAGCGGGAGGGGCACAGATACGCAGTATTTT	CSVEGNSGRGTDTQYF
13	TRBJ1-1	NA	NA	TRBV24-1	TGTGCCACCAGTAGCCAGGGTGTCACTGAAGCTTTCTTT	CATSSQGVTEAFF
14	TRBJ2-3	NA	NA	TRBV30	TGTGCCTGGAGTGTAGAGGGGGACATAGCTACGCAGTATTTT	CAWSVEGDIATQYF
14	TRBJ1-4	NA	NA	TRBV2	TGTGCCAGCGGAACGCGGGGGACGAATGAAAAACTGTTTTTT	CASGTRGTNEKLFF
14	TRBJ1-2	NA	NA	TRBV6-2/TRBV6-3	TGTGCCAGCAGTTACTTCTCGGACAGCTATGGCTACACCTTC	CASSYFSDSYGYTF
15	TRBJ1-4	NA	TRBD1	TRBV7-2	TGTGCCAGCAGCTTCGATGACAGGGGGCGTGAAAAACTGTTTTTT	CASSFDDRGREKLFF
15	TRBJ2-1	NA	TRBD2	TRBV10-3	TGTGCCATCAGGCTTGGGACTAGCTCTGGGAATGAGCAGTTCTTC	CAIRLGTSSGNEQFF
13	TRBJ1-1	NA	NA	TRBV6-5	TGTGCCAGCAGGCCACATACGAACACTGAAGCTTTCTTT	CASRPHTNTEAFF
15	TRBJ1-1	NA	TRBD1	TRBV6-5	TGTGCCAGCAGTTACCGGGACAGGGTGAACACTGAAGCTTTCTTT	CASSYRDRVNTEAFF
16	TRBJ2-3	NA	TRBD2	TRBV3-1/TRBV3-2	TGTGCCAGCAGCCAAAGGGTTAGCGGGGCGAGAGATACGCAGTATTTT	CASSQRVSGARDTQYF
16	TRBJ2-3	once	NA	TRBV7-2	TGTGCCAGCAGCACCAACAGGGGGGGTAGCACAGATACGCAGTATTTT	CASSTNRGGSTDTQYF
14	TRBJ1-1	NA	NA	TRBV6-6	TGTGCCAGCAGCGCCCCCAGGGCGCACACTGAAGCTTTCTTT	CASSAPRAHTEAFF
15	TRBJ2-2	NA	TRBD2	TRBV19	TGTGCCAGTACCGGGCTAGCGGGGGTGGCCGGGGAGCTGTTTTTT	CASTGLAGVAGELFF
14	TRBJ1-5	NA	TRBD1	TRBV10-3	TGTGCCATCAGTTTCGGGACAGGTAATCAGCCCCAGCATTTT	CAISFGTGNQPQHF
13	TRBJ1-3	NA	NA	TRBV5-1	TGCGCCAGCACCGACAACTCTGGAAACACCATATATTTT	CASTDNSGNTIYF
13	TRBJ1-1	NA	NA	TRBV7-3	TGTGCCAGCAGCTCTACAAGGAGCACTGAAGCTTTCTTT	CASSSTRSTEAFF
15	TRBJ2-7	few	NA	TRBV19	TGTGCCAGTAGTCCGCAGGGGCAGGGGATCTACGAGCAGTACTTC	CASSPQGQGIYEQYF
13	TRBJ2-7	NA	NA	TRBV7-3	TGTGCCAGCAGCGAACAAGGGGTGGGGGAGCAGTACTTC	CASSEQGVGEQYF
14	TRBJ2-3	NA	NA	TRBV28	TGTGCCAGCAGTCCTAGCGTCATCACAGATACGCAGTATTTT	CASSPSVITDTQYF
13	TRBJ1-1	many	NA	TRBV3-1/TRBV3-2	TGTGCCAGCAGCCAATATAGGGGTACTGAAGCTTTCTTT	CASSQYRGTEAFF
14	TRBJ1-3	NA	TRBD1	TRBV6-5	TGTGCCAGCAGGAAGCAGGGGGCTGGAAACACCATATATTTT	CASRKQGAGNTIYF
13	TRBJ1-1	NA	NA	TRBV7-8	TGTGCCAGCAGCCAGGGAGGGGCCACTGAAGCTTTCTTT	CASSQGGATEAFF
16	TRBJ1-2	NA	TRBD1	TRBV27	TGTGCCAGCAGTGTTACAGCGGGCAGGGGGCTCGGGGGCTACACCTTC	CASSVTAGRGLGGYTF
15	TRBJ2-7	NA	NA	TRBV7-2	TGTGCCAGCAGCGGAGACTCCAGCCCACCGAACGAGCAGTACTTC	CASSGDSSPPNEQYF
16	TRBJ2-7	few	TRBD2	TRBV18	TGTGCCAGCTCACGGACTAGCGGGAGTATCTCCTACGAGCAGTACTTC	CASSRTSGSISYEQYF
11	TRBJ2-2	NA	NA	TRBV20-1	TGCAGTGCTAGAGGAGGCGGGGAGCTGTTTTTT	CSARGGGELFF